This passage covers 25 T cell receptor beta chains from one sample sequenced in a study of T-cell memory formation after mild COVID-19. MiXCR was run by TCRdb on the 5' RACE reads, yielding one entry per CDR3 protein. The profile covers 95,000 to 120,000 distinct CDR3 sequences, with roughly 20% appearing a single time and about two fifths taken by the ten largest. The specimen sequenced was PBMCs or a T cell subset sorted from them (not recorded which). These receptor sequences come from a man aged 18 to 35 who had mild COVID-19 (a few samples of this study predate the infection). Cell type and time point are not known.

This clonotype turned up a few times. This chain connects TRBV11-3 to TRBJ2-1, with D unresolved. V lost 0 bases and J lost 9, with 18 bases in between. Germline-derived CDR1 and CDR2 are SGHNT and YENEEA. The CDR3 has 16 residues. The DNA of the CDR3 is TGTGCCAGCAGCTTAGATGCATTCGGCAGCACCGGTGAGCAGTTCTTC. Protein sequence: CASSLDAFGSTGEQFF.

This clonotype was seen only a few times. The chain is built from TRBV10-3 and TRBJ2-1; TRBD2 agrees at 7 bases. Germline CDR1 is ENHRY and CDR2 is SYGVKD. Trimming at V came to 6 bases and at J to 9 bases, leaving 11 bases not matched to a gene. The CDR3 has 14 residues. The CDR3 here is CAIRTSSRMGEQFF. CDR3 DNA: TGTGCCATCAGGACTAGCTCGCGTATGGGTGAGCAGTTCTTC.

The chain is built from TRBV5-1 and TRBJ2-1, with 8 bases that match TRBD1. Germline V lookup: CDR1 SGHRS, CDR2 YFSETQ. Germline trimming cut 5 bases from V and 0 bases from J; bases unmatched to any gene: 4. CDR3 length equals 15 residues. The CDR3 reads CASRSTGDSYNEQFF. The CDR3, as DNA: TGCGCCAGCAGATCGACAGGGGACTCCTACAATGAGCAGTTCTTC.

The rearrangement links TRBV7-9 to TRBJ2-7; D remains unclear. The CDR3 length is 16 residues. V was shortened by 4 bases and J by 0 bases, with 16 bases between the two germline ends. Per the germline V gene, CDR1 is SEHNR and CDR2 is FQNEAQ (reference sequence). The DNA for the CDR3 is TGTGCCAGCAGCTCTACCCGGAGCCTCAGCTCCTACGAGCAGTACTTC. Translation: CASSSTRSLSSYEQYF. Looking up the rest from reference TRBV7-9 and TRBJ2-7 gives the full variable domain: DTGVSQNPRHKITKRGQNVTFRCDPISEHNRLYWYRQTLGQGPEFLTYFQNEAQLEKSRLLSDRFSAERPKGSFSTLEIQRTEQGDSAMYLCASSSTRSLSSYEQYFGPGTRLTVT.

The table lists this clonotype with a few counts. The rearrangement joins TRBV15 to TRBJ1-4; no clear D gene. The germline gives CDR1 LNHNV, CDR2 YYDKDF (reference sequence). With 2 bases removed from V and 6 bases from J, the gap between germline ends came to 7 bases. The length of the CDR3 is 13 residues. CDR3 in DNA: TGTGCCACCAGCAGAAGCAGTGATGAAAAACTGTTTTTT. This translates into CATSRSSDEKLFF.

Concerning this clonotype itself: Germline and junction disagree at one end, which may indicate a read error. The CDR3 DNA reads as TGTGCCAGCAGCCTAGCGGGGGGGGTACAAGAGACCCAGTACTTC. Amino acid sequence: CASSLAGGVQETQYF. This chain connects TRBV7-2 to TRBJ2-5, with 12 positions matching TRBD2. CDR1 and CDR2 (germline): SGHTA, FQGNSA. The CDR3 sequence is 15 residues long.

The gene calls are TRBV12-3 or TRBV12-4 and TRBJ1-1; D unresolved. The CDR3 covers 13 residues. The V gene lost 5 bases and the J gene lost 3 bases, with 10 bases spanning the gap. In nucleotides, the CDR3 is TGTGCCAGCAGTCTCCCCGCGGACACTGAAGCTTTCTTT. Protein sequence: CASSLPADTEAFF.

This clonotype occurred a few times. The gene calls are TRBV7-7 and TRBJ2-7, with 8 bases lining up with TRBD2. The CDR3 has 15 amino acids. Trimming at V came to 1 base and at J to 3 bases, leaving 5 bases not matched to a gene. Germline-derived CDR1 and CDR2 are SSHAT and FNYEAQ (reference sequence). The CDR3 loop is CASSLEAGASYEQYF. CDR3 sequence (DNA): TGTGCCAGCAGCTTAGAAGCGGGGGCAAGCTACGAGCAGTACTTC.

The chain recombines TRBV7-9 with TRBJ2-7; D remains unclear. The V gene's germline CDR1 is SEHNR and CDR2 FQNEAQ (reference sequence). The CDR3 totals 11 residues. The V gene lost 7 bases and the J gene lost 7 bases, with 11 bases spanning the gap. Here the CDR3 DNA reads TGTGCCAGCACCCCAGCCCAGGAGCAGTACTTC. Its protein product is CASTPAQEQYF.

The rearrangement links TRBV6-2 or TRBV6-3 to TRBJ1-2, with a possible D match to TRBD1 (5 bases). The germline CDR1 and CDR2 sequences are MNHEY and SVGEGT. This CDR3 region has 14 residues. V was trimmed by 3 bases and J by 7 bases, leaving 15 bases between them. CDR3 DNA: TGTGCCAGCAGTTATGGGCAGGGCCTGGTTGGCTACACCTTC. Its translation is CASSYGQGLVGYTF.

In DNA, the CDR3 is TGCGCCAGCAGCCACACCTCATATAGATTACCTGAAGCTTTCTTT. Its translation is CASSHTSYRLPEAFF. The chain uses TRBV4-1 and TRBJ1-1; D is undetermined. The germline V and J ends were trimmed by 3 bases and 6 bases, with 17 bases remaining between them. Germline CDR1 MGHRA, CDR2 YSYEKL. The CDR3 is made up of 15 amino acids.

The J gene is TRBJ1-5, the V gene TRBV6-5; the match to TRBD1 covers 8 bases. Per germline, CDR1 MNHEY and CDR2 SVGAGI. V lost 5 bases, J lost 4 bases, and 7 bases stayed unmatched. The CDR3 spans 15 residues. The chain's CDR3 is CASSIDRGGNQPQHF. The DNA of the CDR3 is TGTGCCAGCAGTATAGACAGGGGCGGGAATCAGCCCCAGCATTTT.

The J gene is TRBJ1-3, the V gene TRBV3-1; D not resolved. The length of the CDR3 is 15 residues. Trimming removed 2 bases at V and 0 bases at J, with 8 bases between. Germline V CDR1 and CDR2: LGHDT, YNNKEL (reference sequence). The CDR3 sequence is CASSQPMDSGNTIYF. CDR3 sequence (DNA): TGTGCCAGCAGCCAACCTATGGACTCTGGAAACACCATATATTTT. Full variable domain (missing parts from reference TRBV3-1 and TRBJ1-3): DTAVSQTPKYLVTQMGNDKSIKCEQNLGHDTMYWYKQDSKKFLKIMFSYNNKELIINETVPNRFSPKSPDKAHLNLHINSLELGDSAVYFCASSQPMDSGNTIYFGEGSWLTVV.

The sample holds a few counts of this clonotype. The chain has TRBV5-1 and TRBJ2-2; TRBD1 agrees at 9 bases. V shed 5 bases and J 4 bases; nucleotides not matched to a gene: 9. This CDR3 spans 16 amino acids. From germline, CDR1 is SGHRS and CDR2 YFSETQ. The CDR3 DNA reads TGCGCCAGCAGGGGGACCGGGACAGGGACCACCGGGGAGCTGTTTTTT. The encoded protein is CASRGTGTGTTGELFF. Complete variable domain (other parts from reference TRBV5-1 and TRBJ2-2): KAGVTQTPRYLIKTRGQQVTLSCSPISGHRSVSWYQQTPGQGLQFLFEYFSETQRNKGNFPGRFSGRQFSNSRSEMNVSTLELGDSALYLCASRGTGTGTTGELFFGEGSRLTVL.

In its sample, this clonotype was seen a few times. The rearrangement links TRBV4-1 to TRBJ2-2; the D gene is possibly TRBD1 (5 bases). This CDR3 is built from 13 residues. V lost 1 base to trimming and J lost 5 bases, with 5 bases between them. CDR1 is MGHRA and CDR2 is YSYEKL in the germline V gene. The CDR3 reads CASSQAGTGELFF. The CDR3 DNA sequence: TGCGCCAGCAGCCAAGCAGGGACCGGGGAGCTGTTTTTT.

This chain uses TRBV6-2 or TRBV6-3 with TRBJ2-1; 11 nucleotides align to TRBD1. From germline, CDR1 is MNHEY and CDR2 SVGEGT. The CDR3 runs to 16 residues. The V gene end was trimmed by 6 bases and the J gene end by 12 bases; junction bases not matched to a gene: 16. The CDR3 DNA is TGTGCCAGCAGGAAGGCCCGGGACAGGGGGTTTCTGGGGCAGTTCTTC. Translation: CASRKARDRGFLGQFF.

This clonotype came up a few times. The chain couples TRBV5-6 to TRBJ2-1; D remains ambiguous. V lost 2 bases and J lost 1, with 10 bases in between. Germline loops: CDR1 SGHDT, CDR2 YYEEEE. This CDR3 is 15 amino acids long. CDR3 DNA: TGTGCCAGCAGCTTCGACCTATTATCCTACAATGAGCAGTTCTTC. This codes for CASSFDLLSYNEQFF.

The CDR3 DNA sequence: TGTGCCAGCAGCCTCGGCGGGGCCTTCAATTCACCCCTCCACTTT. Encoded protein: CASSLGGAFNSPLHF. The chain employs TRBV5-6 and TRBJ1-6; D possibly corresponds to TRBD1 (5 bases). The V and J ends lost 4 bases and 7 bases respectively, with 15 bases between them. Germline values: CDR1 SGHDT, CDR2 YYEEEE. This CDR3 has 15 amino acids.

This clonotype was observed a handful of times. The chain combines TRBV27 with TRBJ2-5; tentative D call: TRBD2 (6 bases). CDR3 length: 15 amino acids. Germline V gives CDR1 MNHEY, CDR2 SMNVEV (reference sequence). Trimming pared 6 bases from V and 4 bases from J, leaving 18 bases between. CDR3 region: CASRDLLASRETQYF. CDR3 DNA sequence: TGTGCCAGCAGGGACCTCCTAGCGAGCAGAGAGACCCAGTACTTC.

This rearrangement joins TRBV11-3 to TRBJ2-2, with D hard to call. The V gene's germline CDR1 is SGHNT and CDR2 YENEEA. The V end lost 3 bases, the J end lost 0 bases, and 11 bases lay between the germline ends. This CDR3 is 16 amino acids long. The CDR3 nucleotides are TGTGCCAGCAGCTTTATGTCCGGGTCGAACACCGGGGAGCTGTTTTTT. This encodes CASSFMSGSNTGELFF. The full variable domain, in which reference TRBV11-3 and TRBJ2-2 provide the parts outside the CDR3, is EAGVVQSPRYKIIEKKQPVAFWCNPISGHNTLYWYLQNLGQGPELLIRYENEEAVDDSQLPKDRFSAERLKGVDSTLKIQPAELGDSAVYLCASSFMSGSNTGELFFGEGSRLTVL.

This chain connects TRBV6-6 to TRBJ2-7; no clear D. CDR1 and CDR2 (germline): MNHNY, SVGAGI (reference sequence). The germline V and J ends were trimmed by 0 bases and 0 bases, with 12 bases remaining between them. CDR3 length equals 16 residues. CDR3 sequence reads: CASSYSRQGPSYEQYV. The CDR3 DNA is TGTGCCAGCAGTTACTCTCGGCAAGGTCCCTCCTACGAGCAGTACGTC.

The chain uses TRBV7-9 and TRBJ1-4; D remains unclear. The germline V and J ends were trimmed by 7 bases and 11 bases, with 17 bases remaining between them. The germline gives CDR1 SEHNR, CDR2 FQNEAQ (reference sequence). This CDR3 has 13 amino acids. CDR3 in DNA: TGTGCCAGCAAAGAGTGGGATTTCGGGAAACTGTTTTTT. Its protein is CASKEWDFGKLFF. The full variable domain, with the rest looked up from reference TRBV7-9 and TRBJ1-4, is DTGVSQNPRHKITKRGQNVTFRCDPISEHNRLYWYRQTLGQGPEFLTYFQNEAQLEKSRLLSDRFSAERPKGSFSTLEIQRTEQGDSAMYLCASKEWDFGKLFFGSGTQLSVL.

This chain connects TRBV28 to TRBJ2-7; 8 bases fit TRBD1. Per germline, CDR1 MDHEN and CDR2 SYDVKM. The CDR3 runs 14 residues. V shed 6 bases, J shed 5 bases, and the junction held 9 bases outside the gene matches. The CDR3 here is CASSGTGGRDEQYV. For the CDR3, the DNA is TGTGCCAGCAGCGGTACAGGGGGTCGAGACGAGCAGTACGTC.

This chain connects TRBV7-2 to TRBJ1-2; D possibly corresponds to TRBD1 (5 bases). Trimming pared 5 bases from V and 1 base from J, leaving 14 bases between. Germline assignment: CDR1 SGHTA and CDR2 FQGNSA. The CDR3 sequence is 15 residues long. CDR3 nucleotides: TGTGCCAGCAGCGCCAGGCTGACAGTTAACTATGGCTACACCTTC. Translation gives CASSARLTVNYGYTF.

This clonotype was seen a handful of times. The chain recombines TRBV5-6 with TRBJ2-7; no clear D gene. The germline CDR1 and CDR2 sequences are SGHDT and YYEEEE. The CDR3 sequence is 14 residues long. The germline V and J ends were trimmed by 0 bases and 0 bases, with 7 bases remaining between them. CDR3 sequence reads: CASSLGGSSYEQYF. The CDR3 coding sequence is TGTGCCAGCAGCTTGGGAGGAAGCTCCTACGAGCAGTACTTC. Supplemented by reference TRBV5-6 and TRBJ2-7, the full variable domain reads DAGVTQSPTHLIKTRGQQVTLRCSPKSGHDTVSWYQQALGQGPQFIFQYYEEEERQRGNFPDRFSGHQFPNYSSELNVNALLLGDSALYLCASSLGGSSYEQYFGPGTRLTVT.